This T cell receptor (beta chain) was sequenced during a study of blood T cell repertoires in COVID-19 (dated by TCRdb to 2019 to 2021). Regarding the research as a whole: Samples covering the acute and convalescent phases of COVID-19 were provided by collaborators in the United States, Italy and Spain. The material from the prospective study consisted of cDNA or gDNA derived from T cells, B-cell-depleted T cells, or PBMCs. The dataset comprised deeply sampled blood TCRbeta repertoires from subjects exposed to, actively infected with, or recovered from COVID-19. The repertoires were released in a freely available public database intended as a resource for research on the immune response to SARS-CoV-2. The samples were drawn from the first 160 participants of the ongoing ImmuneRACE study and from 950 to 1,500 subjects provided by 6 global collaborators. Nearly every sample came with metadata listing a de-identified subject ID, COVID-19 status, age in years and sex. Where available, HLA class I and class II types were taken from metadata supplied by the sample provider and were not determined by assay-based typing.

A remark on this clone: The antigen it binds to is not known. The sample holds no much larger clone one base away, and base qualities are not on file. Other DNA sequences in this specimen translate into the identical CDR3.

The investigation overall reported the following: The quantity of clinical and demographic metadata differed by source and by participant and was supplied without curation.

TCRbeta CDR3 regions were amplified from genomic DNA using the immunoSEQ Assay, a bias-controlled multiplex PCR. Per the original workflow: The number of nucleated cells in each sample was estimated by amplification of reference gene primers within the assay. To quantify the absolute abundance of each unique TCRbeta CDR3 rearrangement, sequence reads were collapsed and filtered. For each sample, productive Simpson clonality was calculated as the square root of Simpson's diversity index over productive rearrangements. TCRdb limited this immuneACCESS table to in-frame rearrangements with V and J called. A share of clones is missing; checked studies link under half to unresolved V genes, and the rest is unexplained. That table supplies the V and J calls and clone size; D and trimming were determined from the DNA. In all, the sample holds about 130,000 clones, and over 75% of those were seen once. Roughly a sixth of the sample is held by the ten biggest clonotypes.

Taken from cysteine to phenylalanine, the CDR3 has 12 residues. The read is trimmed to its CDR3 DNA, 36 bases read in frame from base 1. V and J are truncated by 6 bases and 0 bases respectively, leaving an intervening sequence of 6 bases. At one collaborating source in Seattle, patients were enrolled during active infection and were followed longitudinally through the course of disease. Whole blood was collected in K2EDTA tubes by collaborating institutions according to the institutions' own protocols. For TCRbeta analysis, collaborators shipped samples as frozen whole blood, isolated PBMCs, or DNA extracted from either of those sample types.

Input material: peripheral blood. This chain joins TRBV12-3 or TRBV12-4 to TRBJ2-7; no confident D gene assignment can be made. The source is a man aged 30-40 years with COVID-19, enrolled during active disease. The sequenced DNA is TGTGCCAGCAGCCCAAACTCCTACGAGCAGTACTTC. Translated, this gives CASSPNSYEQYF.